These 21 T cell receptor beta chains were all obtained from the same sample, sequenced in a study of CD8 T cells in Susac syndrome (dated by TCRdb to about 2019). The library came from the immunoSEQ multiplex PCR assay. RNA was extracted using the RNeasy kit, and about 0.45 to 1 ug of the RNA was reverse transcribed with random hexamers. TCRdb reran the public reads through fastp at Q25 and MiXCR, keeping productive beta chains. Each record represents a unique CDR3 protein, reported with the most common genes and DNA among its rows. Recorded for this sample are about 130,000 distinct CDR3 sequences; about 90% of them occurred a single time. The ten most abundant clones make up over 0.2% of the sample. Material for sequencing was CD8+ T cells from PBMCs. These receptors were collected from a human donor with multiple sclerosis.

Only one count was recorded for this clonotype. The V call is TRBV12-3 or TRBV12-4, the J call TRBJ2-1; D not resolved. The CDR3 sequence is 14 residues long. V gave up 6 bases and J gave up 7 bases, with 16 bases separating them. DNA of the CDR3: TGTGCCAGCAGCCCACCTTTACCGACGAATGAGCAGTTCTTC. This gives the protein CASSPPLPTNEQFF.

The chain combines TRBV6-5 with TRBJ2-3; 11 positions match TRBD2. The CDR3 is 19 amino acids. The junction had 14 bases not matched to a gene; V was cut back by 2 bases and J by 4 bases. Germline loops: CDR1 MNHEY, CDR2 SVGAGI. CDR3 sequence reads: CASSYPQATSGEVADTQYF. The CDR3 DNA reads TGTGCCAGCAGTTACCCCCAGGCGACTAGCGGGGAGGTCGCAGATACGCAGTATTTT.

The V gene is TRBV7-9, the J gene TRBJ2-1; 9 nucleotides line up with TRBD2. The germline V gene has CDR1 SEHNR and CDR2 FQNEAQ (reference sequence). The CDR3 spans 15 residues. The ends lost 5 bases at V and 5 bases at J; junction bases unmatched: 7. CDR3 bases: TGTGCCAGCAGCCCGCGACTAGCGGAAAACAATGAGCAGTTCTTC. It specifies CASSPRLAENNEQFF.

The chain combines TRBV10-3 with TRBJ2-5; the match to TRBD2 covers 7 bases. The CDR3 runs to 16 residues. Germline lookup yields CDR1 ENHRY and CDR2 SYGVKD. V lost 5 bases, J lost 5 bases, and 14 bases stayed unmatched. CDR3 region: CAISRGREREAETQYF. CDR3 bases: TGTGCCATCAGTCGAGGGAGGGAACGGGAAGCGGAGACCCAGTACTTC.

The rearrangement links TRBV6-5 to TRBJ2-7; perhaps TRBD2 as D (5 bases). The V gene lost 4 bases and the J gene lost 1 base, with 8 bases spanning the gap. The CDR3 covers 13 residues. Per the germline V gene, CDR1 is MNHEY and CDR2 is SVGAGI. The CDR3 sequence is CASSSGISYEQYF. CDR3 in DNA: TGTGCCAGCAGTTCCGGGATATCCTACGAGCAGTACTTC.

The CDR3 DNA reads as TGTGCCAGCAGTACAAGACAGGGGATTCCCTATGGCTACACCTTC. Translated, it gives CASSTRQGIPYGYTF. The chain links TRBV7-8 to TRBJ1-2, with TRBD1 matching 8 bases. Germline values: CDR1 SGHVS, CDR2 FQNEAQ. The CDR3 length is 15 residues. The V segment lost 6 bases and the J segment 4 bases; nucleotides outside the gene matches: 10.

The V and J genes are TRBV12-3 or TRBV12-4 and TRBJ1-2; no reliable D call. Trimming pared 3 bases from V and 1 base from J, leaving 6 bases between. The CDR3 extends over 13 amino acids. The CDR3 coding sequence is TGTGCCAGCAGTTTTGGGGTTAACTATGGCTACACCTTC. Its translation: CASSFGVNYGYTF.

The chain uses TRBV4-1 and TRBJ1-5, with 10 bases lining up with TRBD1. After removal of 1 base from V and 6 bases from J, the junction contained 0 bases not matched to a gene. This CDR3 is built from 14 residues. Germline V lookup: CDR1 MGHRA, CDR2 YSYEKL. The CDR3 DNA reads TGCGCCAGCAGCCAAGGGACAGGGGGTCAGCCCCAGCATTTT. This encodes CASSQGTGGQPQHF.

The chain couples TRBV12-3 or TRBV12-4 to TRBJ1-1; 7 bases are shared with TRBD1. The V and J ends lost 6 bases and 3 bases, in that order; junction bases with no gene match: 4. The CDR3 covers 13 residues. The CDR3 reads CASRQGRDTEAFF. The CDR3 DNA sequence: TGTGCCAGCAGACAGGGGAGGGACACTGAAGCTTTCTTT.

This chain connects TRBV7-6 to TRBJ2-1, with 8 bases matching TRBD1. Germline V CDR1 and CDR2: SGHVS, FNYEAQ. The CDR3 extends over 14 amino acids. The junction had 2 bases not matched to a gene; V was cut back by 1 base and J by 6 bases. For the CDR3, the DNA is TGTGCCAGCAGCTTAGGACAGGGGAGCAATGAGCAGTTCTTC. Translated: CASSLGQGSNEQFF.

The genes are TRBV12-3 or TRBV12-4 and TRBJ2-5; possibly TRBD2 for D (6 bases). This CDR3 has 14 amino acids. V lost 6 bases and J lost 3, with 14 bases in between. CDR3 region: CASSKKLAKETQYF. Here the CDR3 DNA reads TGTGCCAGCAGCAAGAAACTAGCAAAAGAGACCCAGTACTTC.

This clonotype was counted only a few times. The V gene is TRBV6-5, the J gene TRBJ2-7, with D possibly TRBD2 on 6 matching bases. Germline V gene data show CDR1 as MNHEY and CDR2 as SVGAGI. The CDR3 runs to 13 residues. Trimming stripped 6 bases from V and 3 bases from J, with 12 bases between. CDR3 protein: CASSHGGIYEQYF. CDR3 nucleotides: TGTGCCAGCAGCCACGGGGGTATCTACGAGCAGTACTTC.

The V call is TRBV7-8, the J call TRBJ2-7; D is perhaps TRBD2 (6 bases). Between the trimmed V and J ends, which lost 3 bases and 2 bases, there was a span of 11 bases. Germline values: CDR1 SGHVS, CDR2 FQNEAQ. This CDR3 is 14 amino acids long. CDR3 loop: CASSFSGLAYEQYF. The CDR3 DNA is TGTGCCAGCAGCTTCTCGGGACTCGCCTACGAGCAGTACTTC.

The rearrangement joins TRBV4-1 to TRBJ2-7, with 7 positions matching TRBD2. In germline, CDR1 is MGHRA, CDR2 YSYEKL. This CDR3 spans 14 amino acids. The V and J ends lost 4 bases and 4 bases, in that order; junction bases with no gene match: 7. The CDR3 reads CASSPTVRGYEQYF. For the CDR3, the DNA is TGCGCCAGCAGCCCTACAGTGCGGGGGTACGAGCAGTACTTC.

The genes are TRBV27 and TRBJ1-6; D gene unclear. The germline V gene encodes CDR1 MNHEY and CDR2 SMNVEV (reference sequence). The CDR3 has 13 residues. V lost 4 bases, J lost 10 bases, and 11 bases lay in between. CDR3 nucleotide sequence: TGTGCCAGCAGTTCCGAAGTCGGGTCACCCCTCCACTTT. Translating gives CASSSEVGSPLHF.

The chain carries TRBV7-6 and TRBJ2-7; D not certain. CDR1 and CDR2 from the germline V gene are SGHVS and FNYEAQ. The CDR3 is made up of 14 amino acids. Trimming cost V 1 base and J 4 bases, with 11 bases left between them. The CDR3 here is CASSLEQSEYEQYF. The CDR3 region has the DNA TGTGCCAGCAGCTTAGAACAGAGTGAATACGAGCAGTACTTC.

The chain couples TRBV3-1 to TRBJ1-1; D possibly corresponds to TRBD1 (5 bases). CDR1 LGHDT and CDR2 YNNKEL come from the germline V gene (reference sequence). The length of the CDR3 is 15 residues. V was cut by 4 bases and J by 7 bases, with 19 bases left in between. In nucleotides, the CDR3 is TGTGCCAGCAGCCCAGGAGCAACCTGGGACGGTGAAGCTTTCTTT. Translated, it gives CASSPGATWDGEAFF.

The rearrangement joins TRBV11-2 to TRBJ2-3, with TRBD2 matching over 9 bases. The CDR3 consists of 16 residues. The germline CDR1 and CDR2 sequences are SGHAT and FQNNGV. J gave up 0 bases and V 4 bases, and 5 bases lay outside the gene matches. Written as DNA, the CDR3 is TGTGCCAGCAGCTCCCATAGCGGGAGAAGCACAGATACGCAGTATTTT. Protein sequence: CASSSHSGRSTDTQYF.

The chain joins TRBV19 to TRBJ2-7; D possibly uses TRBD1 or TRBD2 (5 bases each). This CDR3 has 11 residues. V shed 3 bases and J shed 7 bases, with 7 bases lying between them. The germline V gene encodes CDR1 LNHDA and CDR2 SQIVND (reference sequence). CDR3 sequence (DNA): TGTGCCAGTAGTATCGGGGCGGAGCAGTACTTC. Protein sequence: CASSIGAEQYF.

The CDR3 nucleotides read TGTGCCAGCAGTTCACCAGGGTTAAGGCAGCCCCAGCATTTT. It yields the protein CASSSPGLRQPQHF. This chain links TRBV6-1 with TRBJ1-5, with D perhaps matching TRBD1 (5 bases). The germline V and J ends were trimmed by 5 bases and 7 bases, with 15 bases remaining between them. Germline CDR1 reads MNHNS; CDR2 reads SASEGT. This CDR3 has 14 amino acids.

The chain recombines TRBV7-2 with TRBJ2-5; weak D call: TRBD1 (6 bases). Germline V lookup: CDR1 SGHTA, CDR2 FQGNSA. The CDR3 has 13 residues. Deletions cut 6 bases from V and 1 base from J, with 9 bases between. The CDR3 spells CASSRTAQETQYF. The CDR3, as DNA: TGTGCCAGCAGTCGGACAGCCCAAGAGACCCAGTACTTC.